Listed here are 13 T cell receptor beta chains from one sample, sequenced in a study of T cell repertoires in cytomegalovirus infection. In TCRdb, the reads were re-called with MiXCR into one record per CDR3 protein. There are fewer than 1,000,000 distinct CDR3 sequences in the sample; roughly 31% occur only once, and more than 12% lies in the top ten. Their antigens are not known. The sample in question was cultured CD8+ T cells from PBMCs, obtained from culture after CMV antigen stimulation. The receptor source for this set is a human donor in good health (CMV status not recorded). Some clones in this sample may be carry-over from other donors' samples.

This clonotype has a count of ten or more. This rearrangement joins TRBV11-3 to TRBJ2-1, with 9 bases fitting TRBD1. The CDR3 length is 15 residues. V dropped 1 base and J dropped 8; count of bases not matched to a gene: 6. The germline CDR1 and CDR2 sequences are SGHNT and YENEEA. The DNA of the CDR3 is TGTGCCAGCAGCTTAGCGGGGACAGGGAGCCATGAGCAGTTCTTC. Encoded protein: CASSLAGTGSHEQFF.

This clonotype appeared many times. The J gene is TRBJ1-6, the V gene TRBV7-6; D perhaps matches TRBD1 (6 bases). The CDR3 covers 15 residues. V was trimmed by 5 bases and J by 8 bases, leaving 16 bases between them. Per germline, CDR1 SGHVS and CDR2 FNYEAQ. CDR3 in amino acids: CASSTTGSWDSPLHF. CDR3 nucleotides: TGTGCCAGCAGCACCACAGGGTCGTGGGATTCACCCCTCCACTTT.

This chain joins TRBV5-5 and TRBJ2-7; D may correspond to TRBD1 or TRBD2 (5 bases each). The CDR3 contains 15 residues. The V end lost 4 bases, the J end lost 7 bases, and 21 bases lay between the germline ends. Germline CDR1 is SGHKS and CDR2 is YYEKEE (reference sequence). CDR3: CASSPRQLGEWEQYV. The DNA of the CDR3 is TGTGCCAGCAGCCCCCGACAGCTGGGGGAATGGGAGCAGTACGTC.

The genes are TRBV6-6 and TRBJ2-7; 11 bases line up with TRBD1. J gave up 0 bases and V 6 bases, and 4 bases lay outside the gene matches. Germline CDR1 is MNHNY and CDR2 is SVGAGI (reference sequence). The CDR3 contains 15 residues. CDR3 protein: CASREDRGRSYEQYF. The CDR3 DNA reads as TGTGCCAGCAGAGAGGACAGGGGGCGCTCCTACGAGCAGTACTTC.

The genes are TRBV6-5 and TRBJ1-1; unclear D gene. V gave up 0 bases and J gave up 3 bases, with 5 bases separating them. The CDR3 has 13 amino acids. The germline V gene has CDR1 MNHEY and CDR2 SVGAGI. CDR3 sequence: CASSYSTDTEAFF. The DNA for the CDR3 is TGTGCCAGCAGTTACTCAACAGACACTGAAGCTTTCTTT.

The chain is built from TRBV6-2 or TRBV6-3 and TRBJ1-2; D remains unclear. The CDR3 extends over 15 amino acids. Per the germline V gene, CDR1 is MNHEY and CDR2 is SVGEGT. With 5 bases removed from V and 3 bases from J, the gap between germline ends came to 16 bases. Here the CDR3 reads CASSGPNWFHYGYTF. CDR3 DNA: TGTGCCAGCAGTGGACCCAACTGGTTCCACTATGGCTACACCTTC.

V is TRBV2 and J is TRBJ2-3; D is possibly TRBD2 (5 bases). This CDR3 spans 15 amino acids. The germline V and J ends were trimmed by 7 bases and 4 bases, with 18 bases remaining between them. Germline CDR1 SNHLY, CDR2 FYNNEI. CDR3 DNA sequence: TGTGCCAGCACCAGTGGGGAGCTTCGCCCAGATACGCAGTATTTT. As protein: CASTSGELRPDTQYF.

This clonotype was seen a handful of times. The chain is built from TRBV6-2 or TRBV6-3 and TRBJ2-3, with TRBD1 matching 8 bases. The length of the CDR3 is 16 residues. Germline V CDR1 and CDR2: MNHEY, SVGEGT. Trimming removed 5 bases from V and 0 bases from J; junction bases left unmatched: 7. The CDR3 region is CASSHLGQGSTDTQYF. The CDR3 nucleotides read TGTGCCAGCAGTCACCTAGGACAGGGAAGCACAGATACGCAGTATTTT.

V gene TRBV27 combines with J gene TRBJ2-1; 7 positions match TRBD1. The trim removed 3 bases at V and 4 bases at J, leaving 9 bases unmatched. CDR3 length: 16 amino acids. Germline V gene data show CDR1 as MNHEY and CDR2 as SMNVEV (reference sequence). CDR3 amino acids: CASSFENRGQYNEQFF. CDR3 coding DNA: TGTGCCAGCAGTTTTGAGAATAGGGGACAGTACAATGAGCAGTTCTTC.

CDR3 in DNA: TGTGCCAGCAGTTTAGTTGCAGCCCGGGGGGACGAGCAGTACTTC. Translating it yields CASSLVAARGDEQYF. The V gene is TRBV12-3 or TRBV12-4, the J gene TRBJ2-7, with TRBD2 matching 7 bases. The CDR3 runs to 15 residues. V shed 1 base and J 5 bases; nucleotides not matched to a gene: 8.

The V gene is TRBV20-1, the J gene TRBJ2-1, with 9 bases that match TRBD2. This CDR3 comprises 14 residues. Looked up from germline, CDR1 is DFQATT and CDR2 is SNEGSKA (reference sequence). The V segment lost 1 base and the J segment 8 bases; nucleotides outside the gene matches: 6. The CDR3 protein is CSARVMVAGDEQFF. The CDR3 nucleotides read TGCAGTGCTAGAGTCATGGTAGCGGGGGATGAGCAGTTCTTC.

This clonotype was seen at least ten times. The CDR3: CASSFGPTTEAFF. For the CDR3, the DNA is TGTGCCAGCAGCTTCGGACCGACCACTGAAGCTTTCTTT. This sequence joins TRBV12-3 or TRBV12-4 and TRBJ1-1; D not resolved. Trimming removed 6 bases from V and 4 bases from J, with 12 bases in between. The CDR3 is made up of 13 amino acids.

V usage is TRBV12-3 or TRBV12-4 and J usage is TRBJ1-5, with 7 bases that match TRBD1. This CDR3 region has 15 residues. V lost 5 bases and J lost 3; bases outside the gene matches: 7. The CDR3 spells CASSHKTGINQPQHF. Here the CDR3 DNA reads TGTGCCAGCAGTCATAAGACAGGGATCAATCAGCCCCAGCATTTT.